These T cell receptor beta chains were read from a single sample in a study of glioma-infiltrating T cells. TCRdb reprocessed the multiplex PCR reads via MiXCR and lists one record per CDR3 protein. The sample gives about 180,000 distinct CDR3 sequences, under 55% of which show up once; over 4% is in the top ten. Sequencing was performed on glioma tissue, nonneoplastic brain tissue, or PBMCs (not recorded which). The receptor set was obtained from a human donor with low-grade glioma or glioblastoma, undergoing nonglioma brain surgery, or in good health (not recorded which). CDR3s include the opening cysteine and the closing phenylalanine or tryptophan. D genes are given only for firm matches. Some rows mark clone size as missing; the rest say once, few, many or name a class of expanded clone.

D	V	size	J	CDR3	DNA
TRBD1	TRBV12-3/TRBV12-4	NA	TRBJ2-2	CASSFPPGTGHGELFF	TGTGCCAGCAGTTTTCCCCCGGGGACAGGTCACGGGGAGCTGTTTTTT
TRBD2	TRBV19	NA	TRBJ2-1	CASTSGSGRTNEQFF	TGTGCCAGTACCAGCGGGAGCGGACGAACCAATGAGCAGTTCTTC
NA	TRBV12-3/TRBV12-4	NA	TRBJ2-5	CASSSGETKYF	TGTGCCAGCAGTTCAGGGGAGACCAAGTACTTC
TRBD1	TRBV19	NA	TRBJ2-3	CASSPPGTVTDTQYF	TGTGCCAGTAGTCCACCAGGGACAGTAACAGATACGCAGTATTTT
NA	TRBV19	NA	TRBJ2-3	CASRENNRGDTQYF	TGTGCCAGTAGGGAAAACAATAGAGGGGATACGCAGTATTTT
NA	TRBV5-1	NA	TRBJ2-3	CASTEIGTDTQYF	TGCGCCAGCACAGAAATCGGCACAGATACGCAGTATTTT
NA	TRBV12-3/TRBV12-4	many	TRBJ1-1	CASSLWGNTEAFF	TGTGCCAGCAGTTTATGGGGGAACACTGAAGCTTTCTTT
NA	TRBV3-1	NA	TRBJ2-1	CASSNALFDEQFF	TGTGCCAGCAGCAATGCCTTATTCGATGAGCAGTTCTTC
NA	TRBV12-3/TRBV12-4	NA	TRBJ2-2	CASRPRGHTGELFF	TGTGCCAGCAGGCCCCGGGGCCACACCGGGGAGCTGTTTTTT
NA	TRBV7-9	many	TRBJ1-2	CASSLAVPNYGYTF	TGTGCCAGCAGCTTAGCGGTCCCTAACTATGGCTACACCTTC
NA	TRBV6-6	once	TRBJ2-2	CASLDMGRTGELFF	TGTGCCAGCCTAGACATGGGACGCACCGGGGAGCTGTTTTTT
TRBD1	TRBV10-3	many	TRBJ2-7	CAISDHDRAAYEQYF	TGTGCCATCAGTGATCACGACAGGGCGGCCTACGAGCAGTACTTC
TRBD2	TRBV28	many	TRBJ2-5	CASSVIAGIQETQYF	TGTGCCAGCAGTGTAATAGCGGGGATCCAAGAGACCCAGTACTTC
NA	TRBV7-9	NA	TRBJ1-1	CASSPRLGALNTEAFF	TGTGCCAGCAGCCCGCGCCTCGGTGCTCTGAACACTGAAGCTTTCTTT
TRBD2	TRBV20-1	many	TRBJ2-1	CSAPKLAGGYNEQFF	TGCAGTGCTCCTAAACTAGCGGGAGGGTACAATGAGCAGTTCTTC
NA	TRBV12-3/TRBV12-4	NA	TRBJ2-2	CASRSWQNTGELFF	TGTGCCAGCAGATCCTGGCAGAACACCGGGGAGCTGTTTTTT
NA	TRBV10-3	NA	TRBJ2-5	CAIVSAGETQYF	TGTGCGATCGTCTCCGCCGGAGAGACCCAGTACTTC
NA	TRBV29-1	NA	TRBJ2-7	CSVEDAGAEQYF	TGCAGCGTTGAAGATGCGGGGGCCGAGCAGTACTTC
NA	TRBV2	few	TRBJ2-1	CASKRDWGEGEQFF	TGTGCCAGCAAACGGGACTGGGGCGAGGGTGAGCAGTTCTTC
NA	TRBV7-9	many	TRBJ1-2	CASSFEQGPGGYTF	TGTGCCAGCAGCTTCGAACAGGGACCTGGTGGCTACACCTTC
NA	TRBV3-1	many	TRBJ1-1	CASSQDTSSTEAFF	TGTGCCAGCAGCCAAGACACTAGCAGCACTGAAGCTTTCTTT
NA	TRBV27	NA	TRBJ2-6	CASNVHNTGANVLTF	TGTGCCAGCAACGTCCACAACACTGGGGCCAACGTCCTGACTTTC
NA	TRBV27	many	TRBJ2-1	CASSLRLDFHNEQFF	TGTGCCAGCAGTTTGCGGCTAGACTTTCACAATGAGCAGTTCTTC
TRBD1	TRBV6-1	many	TRBJ2-5	CASSGQGEETQYF	TGTGCCAGCAGTGGACAGGGGGAAGAGACCCAGTACTTC
NA	TRBV30	NA	TRBJ2-1	CAWSTGVAYNEQFF	TGTGCCTGGAGTACGGGTGTAGCCTACAATGAGCAGTTCTTC
TRBD1	TRBV7-2	many	TRBJ2-7	CASSKDRGRSYEQYF	TGTGCCAGCAGCAAGGACAGGGGACGCTCCTACGAGCAGTACTTC
NA	TRBV9	NA	TRBJ2-5	CASSVEGGQETQYF	TGTGCCAGCAGCGTAGAGGGCGGCCAAGAGACCCAGTACTTC
NA	TRBV6-2/TRBV6-3	NA	TRBJ1-5	CASTPDQPQHF	TGTGCCAGCACCCCGGATCAGCCCCAGCATTTT
NA	TRBV5-1	NA	TRBJ1-1	CASSLKDDTEAFF	TGCGCCAGCAGCTTGAAGGACGACACTGAAGCTTTCTTT
NA	TRBV20-1	NA	TRBJ1-1	CGTSRGTEAFF	TGCGGGACTTCAAGGGGGACAGAAGCTTTCTTT
NA	TRBV12-3/TRBV12-4	NA	TRBJ2-3	CASSFPGTDTKYF	TGTGCCAGCAGTTTTCCCGGAACAGATACGAAGTATTTT
TRBD1	TRBV2	few	TRBJ2-2	CASSETGVGELFF	TGTGCCAGCAGCGAGACAGGGGTCGGGGAGCTGTTTTTT
TRBD1	TRBV20-1	many	TRBJ1-1	CSAALPRGDPEAFF	TGCAGTGCTGCCCTACCCAGGGGGGACCCTGAAGCTTTCTTT
TRBD1	TRBV3-1	many	TRBJ2-3	CASSRRDRATDTQYF	TGTGCCAGCAGCCGAAGGGACAGGGCCACAGATACGCAGTATTTT
TRBD2	TRBV3-1	NA	TRBJ2-1	CASSKLTKREGRNNEQFF	TGTGCCAGCAGCAAACTAACAAAGCGGGAGGGTAGGAACAATGAGCAGTTCTTC
NA	TRBV20-1	many	TRBJ2-2	CSATTLTGELFF	TGCAGTGCTACGACCCTCACCGGGGAGCTGTTTTTT
TRBD2	TRBV20-1	many	TRBJ2-7	CSARPGLVSYEQYF	TGCAGTGCTAGACCGGGACTAGTGTCCTACGAGCAGTACTTC
NA	TRBV20-1	NA	TRBJ1-2	CSAQLLGPNYGYTF	TGCAGTGCCCAACTACTGGGCCCTAACTATGGCTACACCTTC
NA	TRBV20-1	many	TRBJ2-1	CSARGELHEQFF	TGCAGTGCCAGAGGGGAGCTCCATGAGCAGTTCTTC
NA	TRBV12-3/TRBV12-4	few	TRBJ1-1	CASRLKDEAFF	TGTGCCAGCAGGTTAAAGGACGAAGCTTTCTTT
NA	TRBV4-1	NA	TRBJ2-1	CSSSQARGNEQFF	TGCTCCAGCAGCCAAGCCAGGGGAAATGAGCAGTTCTTC
NA	TRBV29-1	few	TRBJ2-1	CSALDPLSNEQFF	TGCAGCGCTTTGGACCCACTATCAAATGAGCAGTTCTTC